A single sample is the source of the 26 T cell receptor beta chains below, sequenced in a study of Graves' ophthalmopathy and Graves' hyperthyroidism. The authors amplified TCR beta CDR3 regions, and they did so from RNA transcripts for repertoire sequencing. Second-round multiplex PCR came after a first-round RT-PCR that employed HTBI primers. TCRdb analysed the multiplex PCR reads with MiXCR anew, one entry per CDR3 protein. The sample shows some 160,000 distinct CDR3 sequences, under 45% of them seen only once. Sequencing was carried out using peripheral blood. The receptors shown here come from a man aged 30-40 years with Graves' ophthalmopathy.

The chain has TRBV30 and TRBJ2-7; D is tentatively TRBD1 or TRBD2 (6 bases each). The germline CDR1 and CDR2 sequences are GTSNPN and SVGIG (reference sequence). The CDR3 sequence is 13 residues long. V lost 5 bases, J lost 3 bases, and 14 bases lay in between. Here the CDR3 DNA reads TGTGCCTGGGGTTGGGGGGCTGACTACGAGCAGTACTTC. The encoded protein is CAWGWGADYEQYF. The full variable domain, its missing parts supplied by reference TRBV30 and TRBJ2-7, is SQTIHQWPATLVQPVGSPLSLECTVEGTSNPNLYWYRQAAGRGLQLLFYSVGIGQISSEVPQNLSASRPQDRQFILSSKKLLLSDSGFYLCAWGWGADYEQYFGPGTRLTVT.

The rearrangement uses TRBV6-5 and TRBJ1-1; 7 nucleotides agree with TRBD1. The V gene's germline CDR1 is MNHEY and CDR2 SVGAGI. This CDR3 is 14 amino acids long. The V gene end was trimmed by 4 bases and the J gene end by 6 bases; junction bases not matched to a gene: 8. In nucleotides, the CDR3 is TGTGCCAGCAGTTTACAACAGGGGTGGTCTGAAGCTTTCTTT. Translation gives CASSLQQGWSEAFF.

At least ten counts were recorded for this clonotype. V usage is TRBV20-1 and J usage is TRBJ2-2; possibly TRBD1 for D (5 bases). The CDR3 is 12 residues long. V gave up 4 bases and J gave up 6 bases, with 9 bases separating them. CDR1 is DFQATT, CDR2 SNEGSKA, per germline (reference sequence). The CDR3 coding sequence is TGCAGTGCTATTGAAGGGGCCGGGGAGCTGTTTTTT. Its protein product is CSAIEGAGELFF.

This clonotype was seen a few times. The V and J genes are TRBV6-2 or TRBV6-3 and TRBJ2-7, with D tentatively TRBD1 (6 bases). With 1 base removed from V and 2 bases from J, the gap between germline ends came to 12 bases. Germline lookup yields CDR1 MNHEY and CDR2 SVGEGT. The CDR3 covers 15 residues. CDR3 bases: TGTGCCAGCAGTTACTTCCGGACAGTGCCCTACGAGCAGTACTTC. Its translation: CASSYFRTVPYEQYF.

The V gene is TRBV11-2, the J gene TRBJ2-5; TRBD2 matches 12 bases. V was clipped by 1 base and J by 5 bases; unmatched bases: 11. There are 18 residues in the CDR3. Looked up from germline, CDR1 is SGHAT and CDR2 is FQNNGV. The CDR3 reads CASSLVPQLAGGAETQYF. For the CDR3, the DNA is TGTGCCAGCAGCTTAGTCCCCCAACTAGCGGGGGGCGCGGAGACCCAGTACTTC.

This clonotype has at least ten counts. In DNA, the CDR3 is TGTGCCAGCAGTTTCCGGAAGCCGAACACTGAAGCTTTCTTT. This gives the protein CASSFRKPNTEAFF. The rearrangement uses TRBV6-2 or TRBV6-3 and TRBJ1-1; D is ambiguous. Germline V gene lookup returns CDR1 MNHEY and CDR2 SVGEGT. This CDR3 is 14 amino acids long. Trimming removed 4 bases from V and 1 base from J, with 10 bases in between.

CDR3 loop: CASSPRTGLFNQPQHF. The CDR3 region has the DNA TGTGCCAGCAGCCCCCGGACAGGGTTATTCAATCAGCCCCAGCATTTT. The V and J genes are TRBV6-2 or TRBV6-3 and TRBJ1-5, with 8 nucleotides matching TRBD1. V gave up 6 bases and J gave up 3 bases; unmatched junction bases: 10. The CDR3 length is 16 residues. In germline, CDR1 is MNHEY, CDR2 SVGEGT.

This clonotype was observed many times. The chain combines TRBV24-1 with TRBJ1-5; 8 bases fit TRBD1. CDR1 is KGHDR, CDR2 SFDVKD, per germline. V shed 4 bases and J 6 bases; nucleotides not matched to a gene: 10. The CDR3 is made up of 16 amino acids. CDR3 in DNA: TGTGCCACCAGTGACGACAGGGGAATGGGCAGTCAGCCCCAGCATTTT. This translates into CATSDDRGMGSQPQHF.

This clonotype showed up many times. The rearrangement uses TRBV14 and TRBJ2-7; 7 positions agree with TRBD2. CDR1 is SGHDN and CDR2 is FVKESK in the germline V gene. The junction had 5 bases not matched to a gene; V was cut back by 5 bases and J by 1 base. The CDR3 consists of 14 residues. DNA of the CDR3: TGTGCCAGCAGCGGTCGGACTAGGTCCTACGAGCAGTACTTC. Translation: CASSGRTRSYEQYF.

This clonotype came up many times. The chain is built from TRBV18 and TRBJ1-1; the D gene is possibly TRBD1 (5 bases). Germline CDR1 reads KGHSH; CDR2 reads LQKENI. This CDR3 has 17 residues. Between the trimmed V and J ends, which lost 0 bases and 4 bases, there was a span of 18 bases. The CDR3 loop reads CASSPPILIREFTEAFF. The CDR3 DNA reads TGTGCCAGCTCACCACCGATACTTATCAGGGAATTCACTGAAGCTTTCTTT.

This chain connects TRBV12-3 or TRBV12-4 to TRBJ1-1, with a possible D match to TRBD1 (5 bases). V dropped 6 bases and J dropped 10 bases, with 24 bases sitting between them. This CDR3 spans 15 amino acids. CDR3 loop: CASRRRDWDWEGAFF. CDR3 bases: TGTGCCAGCAGGCGTCGGGACTGGGATTGGGAAGGAGCTTTCTTT.

The chain links TRBV12-3 or TRBV12-4 to TRBJ2-7; TRBD1 matches 10 bases. This CDR3 spans 15 amino acids. V trimming: 2 bases; J trimming: 3 bases; junction bases outside the gene matches: 4. CDR3 sequence: CASSLSGQGDYEQYF. The DNA for the CDR3 is TGTGCCAGCAGTTTATCTGGACAGGGGGACTACGAGCAGTACTTC.

The rearrangement joins TRBV6-4 to TRBJ1-6, with 12 bases aligning to TRBD1. The CDR3 totals 14 residues. The V and J ends lost 4 bases and 9 bases, in that order; junction bases with no gene match: 1. CDR1 and CDR2 from the germline V gene are MRHNA and SNTAGT. The CDR3 DNA reads as TGTGCCAGCAGTGCGGGACAGGGGGCTTCACCCCTCCACTTT. The encoded protein is CASSAGQGASPLHF.

This clonotype was detected ten times or more. V usage is TRBV30 and J usage is TRBJ1-1, with 8 positions matching TRBD1. This CDR3 is 15 amino acids long. CDR1 is GTSNPN, CDR2 SVGIG, per germline (reference sequence). The junction had 12 bases not matched to a gene; V was cut back by 8 bases and J by 1 base. In nucleotides, the CDR3 is TGTGCCCGAATTACAGGGGGAATGCGGAACACTGAAGCTTTCTTT. It translates to CARITGGMRNTEAFF.

The sample holds many counts of this clonotype. The CDR3 DNA reads TGTGCCAGCAGCACCGGGACAGGCCTTTACGAGCAGTACTTC. Translation: CASSTGTGLYEQYF. The V and J genes are TRBV28 and TRBJ2-7; 8 bases are a match to TRBD1. V was pared by 6 bases and J by 4 bases, with 8 bases of the junction left unmatched. Germline CDR1 is MDHEN and CDR2 is SYDVKM. This CDR3 has 14 amino acids.

The chain links TRBV19 to TRBJ1-6; 7 nucleotides line up with TRBD1. The germline CDR1 and CDR2 sequences are LNHDA and SQIVND (reference sequence). The V gene end was trimmed by 5 bases and the J gene end by 10 bases; junction bases not matched to a gene: 8. CDR3 length equals 14 residues. The CDR3 coding sequence is TGTGCCAGTAGTCTCCACAGGGGTGAATCACCCCTCCACTTT. This translates into CASSLHRGESPLHF.

This clonotype occurred many times. V gene TRBV28 combines with J gene TRBJ1-5; D ambiguous. Trimming cost V 3 bases and J 6 bases, with 9 bases left between them. The CDR3 extends over 13 amino acids. Germline V gene data show CDR1 as MDHEN and CDR2 as SYDVKM. The CDR3 DNA reads as TGTGCCAGCAGTTTCGGGAAAACTCAGCCCCAGCATTTT. It translates to CASSFGKTQPQHF. Based on the CDR3 plus reference TRBV28 and TRBJ1-5, the full variable domain is DVKVTQSSRYLVKRTGEKVFLECVQDMDHENMFWYRQDPGLGLRLIYFSYDVKMKEKGDIPEGYSVSREKKERFSLILESASTNQTSMYLCASSFGKTQPQHFGDGTRLSIL.

This clonotype was observed at least ten times. The gene calls are TRBV6-6 and TRBJ1-5; tentative D call: TRBD1 (6 bases). CDR1 is MNHNY, CDR2 SVGAGI, per germline (reference sequence). V lost 5 bases and J 2 bases, leaving 7 bases between the germline ends. The CDR3 runs 13 residues. The CDR3 sequence: CASSRQGNQPQHF. In DNA form, the CDR3 reads TGTGCCAGCAGTAGACAGGGCAATCAGCCCCAGCATTTT.

The rearrangement links TRBV6-1 to TRBJ1-2; TRBD1 is a possible D gene (6 bases). CDR3 length: 12 amino acids. With 6 bases removed from V and 8 bases from J, the gap between germline ends came to 13 bases. Germline CDR1 is MNHNS and CDR2 is SASEGT. CDR3 in amino acids: CASRDGGLGYTF. In DNA form, the CDR3 reads TGTGCCAGCAGGGATGGGGGCTTGGGCTACACCTTC.

This clonotype has a count of ten or more. CDR3 residues: CATSSYGDTEAFF. DNA for the CDR3: TGTGCCACCAGCAGTTACGGGGACACTGAAGCTTTCTTT. The gene calls are TRBV15 and TRBJ1-1, with D hard to call. Germline V CDR1 and CDR2: LNHNV, YYDKDF (reference sequence). The CDR3 runs 13 residues. Trimming shortened V by 3 bases and J by 3 bases, and 8 bases separated the two germline ends.

This clonotype was seen a few times. The V and J genes are TRBV11-2 and TRBJ1-2, with 7 bases that match TRBD1. The CDR3 has 14 amino acids. The V gene end was trimmed by 4 bases and the J gene end by 3 bases; junction bases not matched to a gene: 5. CDR1 and CDR2 (germline): SGHAT, FQNNGV. The CDR3 DNA reads as TGTGCCAGCAGCTCGGGGACAGCCTACTATGGCTACACCTTC. It is translated as CASSSGTAYYGYTF.

The chain joins TRBV28 to TRBJ2-7, with 7 bases that match TRBD2. The trim removed 7 bases at V and 3 bases at J, leaving 9 bases unmatched. This CDR3 contains 14 residues. CDR1 is MDHEN and CDR2 is SYDVKM in the germline V gene. The CDR3 DNA sequence: TGTGCCAGCACGACTAGCCTGGGGCTCTACGAGCAGTACTTC. Its translation is CASTTSLGLYEQYF.

This clonotype appeared many times. The chain links TRBV7-8 to TRBJ1-5; tentatively, D is TRBD1 (6 bases). Looked up from germline, CDR1 is SGHVS and CDR2 is FQNEAQ. V shed 5 bases and J shed 0 bases, with 20 bases lying between them. This CDR3 has 18 amino acids. CDR3 protein: CASSLLRGGIYSNQPQHF. The CDR3, as DNA: TGTGCCAGCAGCCTCCTTAGGGGGGGGATATATAGCAATCAGCCCCAGCATTTT.

This clonotype was observed a handful of times. The chain employs TRBV20-1 and TRBJ2-7; 11 nucleotides agree with TRBD1. CDR1 and CDR2 (germline): DFQATT, SNEGSKA (reference sequence). CDR3 length: 14 residues. V shed 5 bases, J shed 4 bases, and the junction held 7 bases outside the gene matches. The CDR3 DNA follows: TGCAGTGCTCCCACCGGGACAGGGGGTTACGAGCAGTACTTC. Amino acids: CSAPTGTGGYEQYF.

This clonotype was detected ten times or more. This sequence may be a read error, since a much larger clone differs from it by one base. The rearrangement uses TRBV28 and TRBJ1-1; D is uncertain. The CDR3 is 11 residues long. V lost 11 bases to trimming and J lost 7 bases, with 14 bases between them. The germline CDR1 and CDR2 sequences are MDHEN and SYDVKM. The CDR3 region has the DNA TGTGCCGGCGGGGAGAGATATGAAGCTTTCTTT. Protein product: CAGGERYEAFF.

The rearrangement joins TRBV6-1 to TRBJ1-1, with D possibly matching TRBD1 (6 bases). Trimming took 5 bases from V and 6 from J, leaving 7 bases between them. Germline V lookup: CDR1 MNHNS, CDR2 SASEGT. The CDR3 extends over 11 amino acids. CDR3 loop: CASSPGAEAFF. The CDR3 DNA reads as TGTGCCAGCAGTCCAGGGGCTGAAGCTTTCTTT.